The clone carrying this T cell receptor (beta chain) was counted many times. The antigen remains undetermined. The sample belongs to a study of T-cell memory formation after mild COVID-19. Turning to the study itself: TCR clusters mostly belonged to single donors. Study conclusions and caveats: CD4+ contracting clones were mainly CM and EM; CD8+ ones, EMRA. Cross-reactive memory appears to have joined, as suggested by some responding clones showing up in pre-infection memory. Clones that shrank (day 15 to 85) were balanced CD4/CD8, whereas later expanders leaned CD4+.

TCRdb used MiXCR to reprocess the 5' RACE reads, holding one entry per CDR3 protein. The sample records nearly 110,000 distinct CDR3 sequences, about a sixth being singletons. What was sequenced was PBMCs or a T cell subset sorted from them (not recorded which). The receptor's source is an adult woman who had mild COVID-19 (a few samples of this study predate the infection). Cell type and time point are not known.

CDR3 nucleotide sequence: TGCGCCAGCAGCCATGTACGGTCACTAGCGGGAGCAGATACGCAGTATTTT. Translation: CASSHVRSLAGADTQYF. The gene calls are TRBV4-3 and TRBJ2-3; 11 positions agree with TRBD2. J lost 4 bases, V lost 3 bases, and 9 bases had no gene match. The CDR3 consists of 17 residues. From germline, CDR1 is LGHNA and CDR2 YSLEER.